This T cell receptor (beta chain) was recorded in a study of beta chain features in type 1 diabetes. Findings and caveats of the study: Researchers cautioned that cDNA sequencing could over-represent cells with high TCR expression.

With regard to this clone: What it binds is not known.

Since all of the isolated RNA was reverse transcribed, expressed TCRB transcripts were what got sequenced. Data came from immunoSEQ multiplex PCR; TCRdb stores just in-frame clones and leaves some out. The sample has around 310,000 clones; approximately 9.9% are singletons. Each of the CD4+ naive, central memory, regulatory and stem cell-like memory populations was sorted via CD45RO/CCR7/CD25/CD127/CD95/CD27. Specimen: naive CD4+ T cells from blood. The sequence came from a woman in her 30s in good health.

The CDR3 spells CASSEAPGGRYETQYF. The CDR3 nucleotides are TGTGCCAGCAGTGAGGCCCCCGGCGGGAGGTATGAGACCCAGTACTTC. V and J are TRBV2 and TRBJ2-5, with 8 bases aligning to TRBD2. Trimming cost V 3 bases and J 5 bases; bases outside gene matches: 11. Germline V lookup: CDR1 SNHLY, CDR2 FYNNEI. The CDR3 loop spans 16 amino acids.